The source of this T cell receptor beta chain is a study of T cells in Graves' hyperthyroidism and ophthalmopathy. The CDR3 length is 15 residues. V lost 7 bases to trimming and J lost 0 bases, with 16 bases between them. Germline V CDR1 and CDR2: SGHVS, FQNEAQ. Newly diagnosed patients aged 18 to 65 had hyperthyroidism of under 2 months' duration. Pregnant or lactating patients were excluded, as were those with uncontrolled infection or other autoimmune disease. RNA transcripts served as the template for amplifying TCR beta CDR3 regions. HTBI primers were used for first-round RT-PCR of the TCR CDR3. TCRdb reanalysed the multiplex PCR reads using MiXCR and keeps one entry per CDR3 protein. The table has approximately 410,000 distinct CDR3 sequences, 12% to 15% seen once.

This clonotype was obtained from a woman aged 18-29 years with Graves' hyperthyroidism. This chain connects TRBV7-8 to TRBJ2-7; D possibly matches TRBD1 or TRBD2 (5 bases each). The sample taken for sequencing was blood. The CDR3 DNA sequence: TGTGCCAGCAACTTGTCGGGACGGAGCTCCTACGAGCAGTACTTC. It translates to CASNLSGRSSYEQYF. Together with reference TRBV7-8 and TRBJ2-7, the CDR3 gives the full variable domain: GAGVSQSPRYKVAKRGQDVALRCDPISGHVSLFWYQQALGQGPEFLTYFQNEAQLDKSGLPSDRFFAERPEGSVSTLKIQRTQQEDSAVYLCASNLSGRSSYEQYFGPGTRLTVT.